The 7 T cell receptor beta chains reported below all come from one sample, sequenced in a study of PD-L1 blockade in urothelial cancer. This table comes from immunoSEQ multiplex PCR, and its TCRdb copy is limited to in-frame clones, with some not included. The data contain roughly 74,000 clones, around 90% of them singletons. This specimen was PBMCs, taken around atezolizumab (anti-PD-L1) treatment. The receptors originated from a woman in her sixties or seventies with urothelial cancer.

This chain links TRBV30 with TRBJ2-7; 9 nucleotides agree with TRBD1. CDR1 GTSNPN and CDR2 SVGIG come from the germline V gene (reference sequence). V lost 4 bases and J lost 2; bases outside the gene matches: 6. This CDR3 has 14 amino acids. The chain's CDR3 is CAWNIGTGPYEQYF. CDR3 sequence (DNA): TGTGCCTGGAATATCGGGACAGGGCCCTACGAGCAGTACTTC.

CDR3 region: CATSREPPGQGTEQYF. CDR3 nucleotide sequence: TGTGCCACCAGCAGGGAGCCACCGGGACAGGGGACCGAGCAGTACTTC. The chain recombines TRBV15 with TRBJ2-7; 10 nucleotides match TRBD1. Trimming removed 3 bases from V and 6 bases from J; junction bases left unmatched: 11. The CDR3 has 16 residues. Germline V gives CDR1 LNHNV, CDR2 YYDKDF (reference sequence).

As DNA, the CDR3 is TGTGCCAGCAGCGTAGTGGCTAGCGGGTTCTACGAGCAGTACTTC. It translates to CASSVVASGFYEQYF. This chain joins TRBV9 and TRBJ2-7; 8 nucleotides agree with TRBD2. This CDR3 comprises 15 residues. Germline V lookup: CDR1 SGDLS, CDR2 YYNGEE. V lost 0 bases to trimming and J lost 3 bases; unmatched junction nucleotides: 5.

This clone is a singleton in its sample. The chain carries TRBV5-1 and TRBJ2-2; D unresolved. The germline V gene encodes CDR1 SGHRS and CDR2 YFSETQ. V lost 0 bases and J 1 base, leaving 10 bases between the germline ends. The CDR3 is 16 residues long. The chain's CDR3 is CASSLAPGGNTGELFF. CDR3 bases: TGCGCCAGCAGCTTGGCGCCAGGTGGGAACACCGGGGAGCTGTTTTTT.

The CDR3 is CASRYERDRGPPSSGNTIYF. Written as DNA, the CDR3 is TGTGCCAGCAGGTACGAACGGGACAGGGGCCCGCCGAGCTCTGGAAACACCATATATTTT. The genes are TRBV5-4 and TRBJ1-3; TRBD1 agrees at 10 bases. The CDR3 is made up of 20 amino acids. The J segment lost 0 bases and the V segment lost 5 bases, leaving 17 bases of the junction unmatched. Germline CDR1 reads SGHNT; CDR2 reads YYREEE (reference sequence).

The chain joins TRBV6-1 to TRBJ2-3; no clear D. CDR3 size: 14 residues. From germline, CDR1 is MNHNS and CDR2 SASEGT. Trimming shortened V by 0 bases and J by 2 bases, and 6 bases separated the two germline ends. CDR3 DNA sequence: TGTGCCAGCAGTGAAGCCTCCCTCACAGATACGCAGTATTTT. Its protein product is CASSEASLTDTQYF.

The chain has TRBV6-1 and TRBJ1-1, with D tentatively TRBD1 (5 bases). Looked up from germline, CDR1 is MNHNS and CDR2 is SASEGT. This CDR3 is built from 15 residues. Trimming removed 4 bases from V and 1 base from J, with 13 bases in between. The CDR3 sequence is CASSVNGGANTEAFF. CDR3 DNA: TGTGCCAGCAGTGTAAATGGAGGGGCGAACACTGAAGCTTTCTTT.